The TCR beta chain described here comes from a study of blood T cell repertoires in COVID-19. Study background: Whether acute or convalescent, the COVID-19 samples came from the United States, Italy and Spain. Sources were T cells, B-cell-depleted T cells, or PBMCs; the material itself was cDNA or gDNA.

Seattle researchers signed up patients amid active infection and tracked them longitudinally. The CDR3 consists of 14 residues. Trimming removed 4 bases from V and 0 bases from J, with 9 bases in between. Germline loops: CDR1 LNHDA, CDR2 SQIVND (reference sequence). Per the original methods: Reference gene primer amplification in the assay estimated nucleated cell counts. Produced via immunoSEQ multiplex PCR; TCRdb's table is partial and in-frame only. The DNA was the basis for D and trimming; V, J and clone size are from that table. Counted here are under 200,000 clones, 85% to 90% occurring once; the ten biggest clones make up approximately 0.5%.

The source of this sequence is a man aged 55 to 70 with COVID-19, enrolled during active disease. The rearrangement joins TRBV19 to TRBJ1-1, with a weak D call TRBD1 (5 bases). Sample: peripheral blood. The CDR3 protein is CASSTRQLNTEAFF. CDR3 bases: TGTGCCAGTAGTACCCGACAGTTGAACACTGAAGCTTTCTTT.